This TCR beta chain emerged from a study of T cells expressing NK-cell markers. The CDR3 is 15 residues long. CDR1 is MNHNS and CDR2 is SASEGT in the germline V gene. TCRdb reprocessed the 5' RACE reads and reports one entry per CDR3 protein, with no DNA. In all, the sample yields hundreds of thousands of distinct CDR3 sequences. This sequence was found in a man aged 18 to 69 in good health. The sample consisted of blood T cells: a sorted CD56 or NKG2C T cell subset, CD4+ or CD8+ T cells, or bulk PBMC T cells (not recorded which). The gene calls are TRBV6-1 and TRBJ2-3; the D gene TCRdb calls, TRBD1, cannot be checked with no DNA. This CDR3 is CASSEAGPGGDTQYF.